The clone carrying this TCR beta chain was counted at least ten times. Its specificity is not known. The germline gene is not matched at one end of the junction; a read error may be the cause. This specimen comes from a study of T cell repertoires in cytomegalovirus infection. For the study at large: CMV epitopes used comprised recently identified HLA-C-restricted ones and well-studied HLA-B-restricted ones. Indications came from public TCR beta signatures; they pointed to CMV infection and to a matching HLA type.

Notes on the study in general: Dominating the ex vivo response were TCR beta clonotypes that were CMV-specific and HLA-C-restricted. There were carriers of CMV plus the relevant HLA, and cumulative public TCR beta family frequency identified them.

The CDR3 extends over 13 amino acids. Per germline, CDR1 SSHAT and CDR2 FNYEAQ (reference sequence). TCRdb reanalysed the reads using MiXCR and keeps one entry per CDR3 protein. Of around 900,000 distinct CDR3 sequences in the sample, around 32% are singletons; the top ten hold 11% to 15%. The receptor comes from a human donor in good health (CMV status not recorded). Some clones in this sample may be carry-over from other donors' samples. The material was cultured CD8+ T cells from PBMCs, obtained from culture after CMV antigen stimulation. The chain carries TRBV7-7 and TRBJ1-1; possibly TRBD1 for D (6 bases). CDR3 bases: TGTGCTAGCAGCTCCCTGACAGGCACTGAAGCTTTCTTT. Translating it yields CASSSLTGTEAFF. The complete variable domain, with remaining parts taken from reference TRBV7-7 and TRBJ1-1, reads GAGVSQSPRYKVTKRGQDVTLRCDPISSHATLYWYQQALGQGPEFLTYFNYEAQPDKSGLPSDRFSAERPEGSISTLTIQRTEQRDSAMYRCASSSLTGTEAFFGQGTRLTVV.